This T cell receptor beta chain comes out of a study of CD8 T cells in Susac syndrome. It was with random hexamers that roughly 0.45 to 1 ug RNA was reverse transcribed. One entry per CDR3 protein, called by TCRdb with MiXCR from the immunoSEQ multiplex PCR reads. The sample consists of some 90,000 distinct CDR3 sequences, about 93% of them appearing once. This CDR3 contains 15 residues. Trimming stripped 1 base from V and 5 bases from J, with 15 bases between. V usage is TRBV12-3 or TRBV12-4 and J usage is TRBJ2-7; maybe TRBD2 (7 bases). Material: CD8+ T cells from PBMCs. The TCR originated in a human donor in good health. CDR3 sequence reads: CASSLGAGARNEQYF. The DNA of the CDR3 is TGTGCCAGCAGTTTAGGGGCGGGGGCGAGGAACGAGCAGTACTTC.